Following are 18 T cell receptor beta chains from one sample sequenced in a study of shared clonotypes between healthy human individuals. The protocol was immunoSEQ multiplex PCR, while the TCRdb copy is restricted to in-frame clones and leaves out a portion. The sample has roughly 1.5 million clones, 95% to 99% seen once. The sample was naive CD4+ T cells sorted from blood. Subset specified: CD45RA+ positively selected. The receptors stem from a man between 25 and 39 years old in good health.

J is TRBJ2-7 and V is TRBV28; 12 bases agree with TRBD2. There are 15 residues in the CDR3. V gave up 5 bases and J gave up 2 bases; unmatched junction bases: 4. CDR1 and CDR2 (germline): MDHEN, SYDVKM. The CDR3 spells CASSILAGGPYEQYF. The DNA for the CDR3 is TGTGCCAGCAGTATACTAGCGGGAGGTCCCTACGAGCAGTACTTC. Supplemented by reference TRBV28 and TRBJ2-7, the full variable domain reads DVKVTQSSRYLVKRTGEKVFLECVQDMDHENMFWYRQDPGLGLRLIYFSYDVKMKEKGDIPEGYSVSREKKERFSLILESASTNQTSMYLCASSILAGGPYEQYFGPGTRLTVT.

In DNA, the CDR3 is TGTGCCATCAGTGAGGGGGCTTTCGGCATTCAGTACTTC. Translating it yields CAISEGAFGIQYF. V gene TRBV10-3 combines with J gene TRBJ2-4, with D perhaps matching TRBD1 (5 bases). Trimming stripped 2 bases from V and 9 bases from J, with 11 bases between. CDR1 and CDR2 from the germline V gene are ENHRY and SYGVKD. There are 13 residues in the CDR3.

The chain is built from TRBV9 and TRBJ2-1; unclear D gene. V was shortened by 3 bases and J by 4 bases, with 11 bases between the two germline ends. The CDR3 extends over 14 amino acids. Germline loops: CDR1 SGDLS, CDR2 YYNGEE. The CDR3 region has the DNA TGTGCCAGCAGCGCGACGGTCCTTTACAATGAGCAGTTCTTC. It yields the protein CASSATVLYNEQFF.

J is TRBJ2-2 and V is TRBV18; possible D gene TRBD2, 5 bases. CDR1 is KGHSH and CDR2 is LQKENI in the germline V gene. V lost 0 bases and J lost 6, with 17 bases in between. The CDR3 contains 17 residues. The CDR3 nucleotides are TGTGCCAGCTCACCACCGGAGCCGAGGACTCTGGCCGGGGAGCTGTTTTTT. Its translation is CASSPPEPRTLAGELFF.

As regards this clone: Distinct nucleotide sequences in the sample also encode this CDR3. This chain joins TRBV9 and TRBJ2-1; 13 bases line up with TRBD2. Germline V gene sequence: CDR1 SGDLS, CDR2 YYNGEE. This CDR3 is 14 amino acids long. V shed 5 bases, J shed 7 bases, and the junction held 3 bases outside the gene matches. CDR3 sequence (DNA): TGTGCCAGCAGACGGACTAGCGGGAGTAATGAGCAGTTCTTC. Translation: CASRRTSGSNEQFF.

The rearrangement joins TRBV7-9 to TRBJ1-4; 8 positions agree with TRBD1. Losses at the gene ends were 5 bases for V and 5 bases for J; bases not matched to a gene: 7. Per the germline V gene, CDR1 is SEHNR and CDR2 is FQNEAQ (reference sequence). This CDR3 has 15 residues. The CDR3 loop is CASSRSGTGNEKLFF. CDR3 sequence (DNA): TGTGCCAGCAGCAGAAGCGGGACAGGCAATGAAAAACTGTTTTTT.

V gene TRBV9 combines with J gene TRBJ1-4; D call uncertain. The CDR3 covers 15 residues. CDR1 and CDR2 (germline): SGDLS, YYNGEE. With 0 bases removed from V and 6 bases from J, the gap between germline ends came to 12 bases. CDR3: CASSVDWEGDEKLFF. CDR3 sequence (DNA): TGTGCCAGCAGCGTAGACTGGGAGGGAGATGAAAAACTGTTTTTT.

This clone came up once. J is TRBJ2-7 and V is TRBV6-6; TRBD1 matches 8 bases. The germline V gene has CDR1 MNHNY and CDR2 SVGAGI (reference sequence). The CDR3 runs 16 residues. Trimming cost V 5 bases and J 2 bases; bases outside gene matches: 11. For the CDR3, the DNA is TGTGCCAGCAGTGCCTTCAGGGGGCGCTCGACCTACGAGCAGTACTTC. Its translation: CASSAFRGRSTYEQYF.

The chain is built from TRBV27 and TRBJ2-2, with D possibly matching TRBD1 (5 bases). Trimming removed 0 bases at V and 1 base at J, with 9 bases between. CDR1 is MNHEY and CDR2 is SMNVEV in the germline V gene (reference sequence). The CDR3 totals 16 residues. The CDR3 nucleotides read TGTGCCAGCAGTTTATCGCAGGACATGAACACCGGGGAGCTGTTTTTT. Residues: CASSLSQDMNTGELFF.

The chain uses TRBV11-3 and TRBJ2-7; D unclear. The CDR3 is made up of 13 amino acids. The germline V and J ends were trimmed by 5 bases and 3 bases, with 11 bases remaining between them. CDR1 is SGHNT and CDR2 is YENEEA in the germline V gene. The CDR3 region has the DNA TGTGCCAGCAGCCCTTCCGCCTTCTACGAGCAGTACTTC. Its translation: CASSPSAFYEQYF.

As DNA, the CDR3 is TGTGCCAGCTCACCGGAGTTCTCGAGTGGGGTGAGGTCGGATACGCAGTATTTT. Translating it yields CASSPEFSSGVRSDTQYF. The chain links TRBV18 to TRBJ2-3; no definite D call. Trimming removed 3 bases from V and 6 bases from J, with 25 bases in between. This CDR3 spans 18 amino acids. Germline V lookup: CDR1 KGHSH, CDR2 LQKENI.

V usage is TRBV7-2 and J usage is TRBJ1-4; 7 nucleotides line up with TRBD1. Losses at the gene ends were 4 bases for V and 4 bases for J; bases not matched to a gene: 6. Germline CDR1 is SGHTA and CDR2 is FQGNSA. This CDR3 spans 15 amino acids. CDR3 coding DNA: TGTGCCAGCAGCTACCAGGGGGGGATTAATGAAAAACTGTTTTTT. As protein: CASSYQGGINEKLFF.

The chain combines TRBV28 with TRBJ1-2, with D possibly being TRBD1 (5 bases). CDR3 size: 15 residues. CDR1 MDHEN and CDR2 SYDVKM come from the germline V gene. V was cut by 5 bases and J by 1 base, with 14 bases left in between. The CDR3 spells CASSPSGTDNYGYTF. The CDR3 coding sequence is TGTGCCAGCAGTCCATCCGGGACGGATAACTATGGCTACACCTTC.

The CDR3 loop reads CASSPRVNHEQYF. Here the CDR3 DNA reads TGTGCCAGCTCACCACGGGTCAATCACGAGCAGTACTTC. V and J are TRBV18 and TRBJ2-7; D is unresolved. The ends were cut back, 1 base at V and 5 bases at J, with 9 bases in the middle. The germline V gene encodes CDR1 KGHSH and CDR2 LQKENI. The CDR3 extends over 13 amino acids. Complete variable domain (other parts from reference TRBV18 and TRBJ2-7): NAGVMQNPRHLVRRRGQEARLRCSPMKGHSHVYWYRQLPEEGLKFMVYLQKENIIDESGMPKERFSAEFPKEGPSILRIQQVVRGDSAAYFCASSPRVNHEQYFGPGTRLTVT.

A note on this clone: The identical CDR3 is also encoded by other nucleotide sequences in the sample. The rearrangement joins TRBV9 to TRBJ1-3; D is undetermined. Per the germline V gene, CDR1 is SGDLS and CDR2 is YYNGEE. The CDR3 spans 13 residues. Trimming pared 1 base from V and 2 bases from J, leaving 4 bases between. The DNA of the CDR3 is TGTGCCAGCAGCGTACTGACTGGAAACACCATATATTTT. Encoded protein: CASSVLTGNTIYF.

V gene TRBV7-2 combines with J gene TRBJ2-2; D is unresolved. The CDR3 loop spans 16 amino acids. The ends were cut back, 2 bases at V and 1 base at J, with 11 bases in the middle. The germline CDR1 and CDR2 sequences are SGHTA and FQGNSA. CDR3 loop: CASSLLGTKNTGELFF. The CDR3 nucleotides read TGTGCCAGCAGCTTATTGGGTACAAAGAACACCGGGGAGCTGTTTTTT.

The chain employs TRBV2 and TRBJ1-4, with D maybe TRBD1 (5 bases). Trimming cost V 6 bases and J 11 bases, with 16 bases left between them. This CDR3 spans 13 amino acids. CDR1 SNHLY and CDR2 FYNNEI come from the germline V gene. CDR3 amino acids: CASRGTGPVKLFF. As DNA, the CDR3 is TGTGCCAGCAGGGGGACGGGCCCTGTGAAACTGTTTTTT.

The rearrangement joins TRBV7-2 to TRBJ1-5, with 7 bases aligning to TRBD1. J was trimmed by 4 bases and V by 1 base; bases with no gene match: 4. The CDR3 has 15 residues. Germline V lookup: CDR1 SGHTA, CDR2 FQGNSA. CDR3 bases: TGTGCCAGCAGCTTAGAAACGGGACAGAATCAGCCCCAGCATTTT. Translation gives CASSLETGQNQPQHF.